The following is a TCR beta chain sequence with its context. Its antigen remains unidentified. This may arise from a read error, as a much more abundant clone is one base away. This entry belongs to a study of blood T cells in healthy people across ages (dated by TCRdb to about 2015). About the investigation overall: In model experiments, roughly one uniquely barcoded TCR beta cDNA molecule per two T cells was captured by template switching. Donors were grouped into four age groups: young (average roughly 15 years), middle-aged (about 38), aged (about 60) and long-lived (around 82). The study measured age-related changes in TCR beta repertoire diversity using deep sequencing normalized with unique cDNA molecular identifiers. To avoid experimental bias, donors of different ages were distributed randomly across sequencing lanes. For two donors (one aged 18 to 30 and one aged 80 or older), the study analyzed two additional independent replicas of 1 million unique cDNA reads from the same blood draw.

CDR1 SGHTA and CDR2 FQGNSA were looked up in the germline V gene. From cysteine to phenylalanine, the CDR3 is 15 amino acids long. Only the CDR3 DNA is retained, 45 bases long and in frame from the first base. Donors were a few dozen systemically healthy Caucasian individuals from Russia aged roughly 6 to 95 years. About 10 milliliters of peripheral blood were collected from each donor into EDTA-treated Vacutainer tubes. PBMCs were isolated by Ficoll-Paque density-gradient centrifugation, with at least 6.5 million obtained per sample. Total RNA was extracted from PBMCs with Trizol reagent, with at least 5 micrograms obtained per sample. For every donor, an aliquot of PBMCs went through flow cytometry to measure the percentages of naive CD45RAhigh/CD27high T cells. On the study overall, not on this receptor specifically: As age increased, observed TCR beta diversity per million T cells dropped in a roughly linear way, and a significant reduction was already evident by age 40. Because donor CMV infection status was unknown, age-related changes in expanded clonotypes were potentially confounded. The long-lived group showed more naive CD4+ T cells, fewer expanded clones and increased TCR diversity than the aged group, suggesting age selection. The percentage of naive T cells measured by flow cytometry correlated strongly with observed TCR beta diversity. Estimates of total diversity from one million sequenced T cells were regarded as lower bounds and underestimates. Because profiling used bulk unsorted PBMCs, naive and antigen-experienced compartments could not be compared conclusively.

The library relied on 5' RACE. The run used an Illumina HiSeq 2500. The second PCR ran for roughly 7 to 11 cycles and used a J-beta primer mix along with a sample-barcoded 5' primer. A template-switch 5' adaptor carrying 12 random nucleotides introduced a unique molecular identifier onto each TCR beta cDNA molecule. Each sample yielded at least 2.5 million CDR3-containing paired-end reads. The Mint cDNA synthesis kit, primed by a TRBC-specific oligonucleotide, was used to synthesize first-strand cDNA from all RNA. After uracil-DNA glycosylase treatment, a first 18-cycle PCR used universal primers M1SS and BC2_uni_R on all cDNA. Processing in the source paper ran as follows. For normalization, 1 million high-quality reads were randomly selected from each sample, with every read carrying a distinct molecular identifier. Instead of being binned into consensus sequences, reads with shared molecular identifiers were discarded. MiTCR, with a Q25 quality threshold and the strictest error-elimination algorithm, was used for CDR3 identification, clonotype clustering and error correction. Lower-bound total TCR beta diversity was estimated with a nonparametric unseen species model using Euler transformation. The public reads were reprocessed in TCRdb via fastp at Q25 and MiXCR, keeping in-frame beta chains. Each CDR3 protein gets just one entry, which takes the most common genes and DNA from the rows behind it. The V and J calls shown here were made by TCRdb, not taken from the authors' results. Here the sample has 1,500,000 or so distinct CDR3 sequences; approximately 59% occur a single time. In total, the top ten clones hold under 8.5% of the sample.

The chain is encoded by TRBV7-2 joined to TRBJ1-5; a weak D assignment points to TRBD1 (6 bases agree). Sample: blood. This TCR was recovered from a man younger than 30 in good health. Read as DNA, the sequence is TGTGCCAGCAGAAGTAACGCAGGGGACAATCAGCCCCGGCATTTT. Its protein is CASRSNAGDNQPRHF.